This is a list of T cell receptor beta chains from one sample in a study of OX40 agonist ivuxolimab in advanced cancers. Measured with immunoSEQ multiplex PCR; TCRdb has only the in-frame clones, and not every one. Of about 46,000 clones in the sample, around 87% were seen once. Here the sequenced sample was CD4+ or CD8+ T cells sorted from blood, taken in a trial of the OX40 agonist ivuxolimab. These receptors were obtained from an adult with an advanced solid tumor such as melanoma, head and neck, liver or kidney cancer. CDR3s include the opening cysteine and the closing phenylalanine or tryptophan. A D gene is named only where the DNA matches it firmly. The size of a clone is reported for some rows only, either as once, few or many, or as a class for expanded clones.

j_gene,d_gene,abundance,v_gene,CDR3nt,CDR3aa
TRBJ2-7,NA,NA,TRBV6-5,TGTGCCAGCAGTTACAACGGCCGCTCAGGGGAGCAGTACTTC,CASSYNGRSGEQYF
TRBJ2-2,NA,NA,TRBV28,TGTGCCAGCAGTTTTTCGTTGGTGGGGTTCACCGGGGAGCTGTTTTTT,CASSFSLVGFTGELFF
TRBJ2-3,NA,NA,TRBV4-3,TGCGCCAGCAGCCAAGTTGGCGGAAGCGCAGATACGCAGTATTTT,CASSQVGGSADTQYF
TRBJ2-3,TRBD2,NA,TRBV4-1,TGCGCCAGCAGCCAAGATCGGGCGGGGGGGCGGCCAGATACGCAGTATTTT,CASSQDRAGGRPDTQYF
TRBJ1-1,NA,NA,TRBV5-8,TGTGCCAGCAGCTCCCTGAGGGGCTTGAACACTGAAGCTTTCTTT,CASSSLRGLNTEAFF
TRBJ2-2,NA,NA,TRBV28,TGTGCCAGCAGTTTAGACACCGGGGAGCTGTTTTTT,CASSLDTGELFF
TRBJ1-2,TRBD1,NA,TRBV6-1,TGTGCCAGTTTCTTACAGGGGGGCTATGGCTACACCTTC,CASFLQGGYGYTF
TRBJ2-1,TRBD2,NA,TRBV27,TGTGCCAGCAGTTTAACTAGCGGGGGAAATGAGCAGTTCTTC,CASSLTSGGNEQFF
TRBJ2-7,NA,NA,TRBV19,TGTGCCAGTAGTATAGCGGCGAACGAGCAGTACTTC,CASSIAANEQYF
TRBJ1-1,NA,NA,TRBV4-2,TGTGCCAGCAGCCAAGAAAACTCTGGATTCTCTGAAGCTTTCTTT,CASSQENSGFSEAFF
TRBJ2-6,NA,NA,TRBV7-9,TGTGCCAGCAGCCGCAGGGAGTCAGGGGCCAACGTCCTGACTTTC,CASSRRESGANVLTF
TRBJ1-6,NA,NA,TRBV5-1,TGCGCCAGCAGCTTAGGTGGTTCACCCCTCCACTTT,CASSLGGSPLHF
TRBJ2-7,TRBD1,NA,TRBV7-2,TGTGCCAGCAGCTTGACCCGGGACAGGGGGCGATACGAGCAGTACTTC,CASSLTRDRGRYEQYF
TRBJ2-7,TRBD1,NA,TRBV2,TGTGCCAGCAGAAACCTCGACAGGGCCTACGAGCAGTACTTC,CASRNLDRAYEQYF
TRBJ2-2,TRBD2,NA,TRBV5-5,TGTGCCAGCAGCCCGAACTGGCGGGAGAGGACCGGGGAGCTGTTTTTT,CASSPNWRERTGELFF
TRBJ2-5,TRBD1,NA,TRBV5-1,TGCGCCAGCAGCATATACAGGGGCCGAAATCAAGAGACCCAGTACTTC,CASSIYRGRNQETQYF
TRBJ1-2,TRBD1,NA,TRBV28,TGTGCCAGCAGTTTACTCCGACAGGGAGGACTGTATGGCTACACCTTC,CASSLLRQGGLYGYTF
TRBJ2-1,NA,NA,TRBV5-1,TGCGCCAGCAGCCCCGAAGGGGGATACAATGAGCAGTTCTTC,CASSPEGGYNEQFF
TRBJ2-7,TRBD1,NA,TRBV5-1,TGCGCCAGCAGCGCTGGACAGGGTGCCGACGAGCAGTACTTC,CASSAGQGADEQYF
TRBJ1-5,NA,NA,TRBV5-4,TGTGCCAGCAGCCCGACCCCCTGGCGACAGCCCCAGCATTTT,CASSPTPWRQPQHF
TRBJ1-1,TRBD1,NA,TRBV15,TGTGCCACCAGCAGAGGTGGGCAGGGGGCGAACACTGAAGCTTTCTTT,CATSRGGQGANTEAFF
TRBJ2-1,NA,NA,TRBV6-5,TGTGCCAGCAGTTATCTCGGCCCACCCAATGAGCAGTTCTTC,CASSYLGPPNEQFF
TRBJ2-3,NA,once,TRBV7-6,TGTGCCAGCAGCTTAGTATCCACAGATACGCAGTATTTT,CASSLVSTDTQYF
TRBJ2-3,TRBD2,once,TRBV5-1,TGCGCCAGCAGGACTAGCGGGAGCGGGGCAGATACGCAGTATTTT,CASRTSGSGADTQYF
TRBJ2-1,TRBD2,NA,TRBV7-6,TGTGCCAGCAGCCTAGAACCCGGGACTAGCGATCTCTCCTACAATGAGCAGTTCTTC,CASSLEPGTSDLSYNEQFF
TRBJ1-4,TRBD1,NA,TRBV4-2,TGTGCCAGCAGCAACTCCGGGACAGCGGATGAAAAACTGTTTTTT,CASSNSGTADEKLFF
TRBJ2-1,TRBD2,NA,TRBV4-1,TGCGCCAGCAGCCGCGAACTAGCGGGGGGGCCCTACAATGAGCAGTTCTTC,CASSRELAGGPYNEQFF
TRBJ2-7,NA,medium-sized,TRBV7-6,TGTGCCAGCAGCCCAGGAACGGGCTGGGGCTACGAGCAGTACTTC,CASSPGTGWGYEQYF
TRBJ2-3,TRBD2,NA,TRBV27,TGTGCCAGCAGCTTGGCCGGGAGGTCCACAGATACGCAGTATTTT,CASSLAGRSTDTQYF